Listed below are T cell receptor beta chains from one sample, sequenced in a study of T-cell memory formation after mild COVID-19. MiXCR, applied by TCRdb to the 5' RACE reads, yields one record per CDR3 protein. Of around 90,000 distinct CDR3 sequences listed, approximately 13% were seen once; the top ten hold about a quarter. Material for sequencing was PBMCs or a T cell subset sorted from them (not recorded which). Every receptor here comes from an adult woman who had mild COVID-19 (a few samples of this study predate the infection). Cell type and time point are not known. Each CDR3 is given with its conserved first and last residue. Fields, in order: CDR3 DNA, CDR3 protein, V gene, clone size, D gene, J gene. A D gene is named only where the DNA matches it firmly. Rows give clone size only sometimes, using once, few, many, or a class for an expanded clone.

TGTGCCGGGTCCGGAAACGGGGCTACAGATACGCAGTATTTT	CAGSGNGATDTQYF	TRBV12-3/TRBV12-4	few	-	TRBJ2-3
TGTGCCAGCAGCTTGGAAACAGGGTACTATGGCTACACCTTC	CASSLETGYYGYTF	TRBV5-4	-	-	TRBJ1-2
TGTGCCAGCAGCTTAACTAGCGGGGGGCTCGAGCAGTTCTTC	CASSLTSGGLEQFF	TRBV11-2	few	TRBD2	TRBJ2-1
TGTGCCAGCAGGGTAGCGGGAGCGGCGGCAGATACGCAGTATTTT	CASRVAGAAADTQYF	TRBV6-5	few	TRBD2	TRBJ2-3
TGCAGTGCTAGGAATAGGGCCTCCTACAATGAGCAGTTCTTC	CSARNRASYNEQFF	TRBV20-1	few	-	TRBJ2-1
TGTGCCAGCAGTTCAGGGAGCGGCCTAGCGGGAGGAGCGGAGACCCAGTACTTC	CASSSGSGLAGGAETQYF	TRBV6-5	-	TRBD2	TRBJ2-5
TGTGCCAGCACTAGCACTAGCGGGGGTTACAATGAGCAGTTCTTC	CASTSTSGGYNEQFF	TRBV12-3/TRBV12-4	-	TRBD2	TRBJ2-1
TGCGCCAGCAGCCAAGATAAAGGAACGCAGTACTTC	CASSQDKGTQYF	TRBV4-3	-	-	TRBJ2-7
TGTGCCAGCAGCTCGGGGACAGGATGCATGAACACTGAAGCTTTCTTT	CASSSGTGCMNTEAFF	TRBV12-1	-	-	TRBJ1-1
TGTGCCAGCAGCTTAGGCGAGGCGGGACAGGGGTTTCAGCCCCAGCATTTT	CASSLGEAGQGFQPQHF	TRBV11-2	-	TRBD1	TRBJ1-5
TGTGCCAGCAGTTTACGGCAGGAAACAGATACGCAGTATTTT	CASSLRQETDTQYF	TRBV27	-	-	TRBJ2-3
TGTGCCAGCAGCCAACAAAATAGGGGGATAGGGAATGAGCAGTTCTTC	CASSQQNRGIGNEQFF	TRBV16	few	-	TRBJ2-1
TGTGCCAGCAGCCCCTCCGCCGGGACTAGCGCGGACTACGAGCAGTACTTC	CASSPSAGTSADYEQYF	TRBV9	-	TRBD2	TRBJ2-7
TGCGCCAGCAGCCACCCGGGACAGGGCAGGGCGATCACTGAAGCTTTCTTT	CASSHPGQGRAITEAFF	TRBV4-1	-	TRBD1	TRBJ1-1
TGTGCCAGCAGTGCCGAACAGGGAGTGCTTGGCACTGAAGCTTTCTTT	CASSAEQGVLGTEAFF	TRBV2	few	-	TRBJ1-1
TGCGCCAGCAGCTTGGCCCCGGCCTACGAGCAGTACTTC	CASSLAPAYEQYF	TRBV5-1	few	-	TRBJ2-7
TGTGCCAGCAGTTACCTCGGGACAGGGGATGGCTACACCTTC	CASSYLGTGDGYTF	TRBV6-6	-	TRBD1	TRBJ1-2
TGTGCCAGCTGGGCGGGGTTAACCTACAATGAGCAGTTCTTC	CASWAGLTYNEQFF	TRBV6-6	few	-	TRBJ2-1
TGCGCCAGCAGCCTAACCCCCGGGGGTGAGCAGTTCTTC	CASSLTPGGEQFF	TRBV4-3	many	-	TRBJ2-1
TGTGCCAGCAGCCAAGTGGGGCTAGCGGGAGCCCTCCCAGTTTCAGATACGCAGTATTTT	CASSQVGLAGALPVSDTQYF	TRBV3-1	-	TRBD2	TRBJ2-3
TGTGCCAGCAGTCTTGGGACAGGGTTCACCGGGGAGCTGTTTTTT	CASSLGTGFTGELFF	TRBV7-8	-	TRBD1	TRBJ2-2
TGCGCCAGCAGCCAGGACAGTCCGAATCACTACGAGCAGTACTTC	CASSQDSPNHYEQYF	TRBV5-1	-	-	TRBJ2-7
TGCGCCAGCAGCCAAGATGGATGGTCCGAGCAGTACTTC	CASSQDGWSEQYF	TRBV4-1	-	-	TRBJ2-7
TGTGCCAGCAGCTCGCCAGGGACTTCCTACAATGAGCAGTTCTTC	CASSSPGTSYNEQFF	TRBV5-4	many	-	TRBJ2-1
TGTGCCAGCAGTTTAGGGGACAGGGCACCCCAAGAGACCCAGTACTTC	CASSLGDRAPQETQYF	TRBV12-3/TRBV12-4	few	TRBD1	TRBJ2-5
TGTGCCACCAGTGATTCACCCTGGACTAGCGGGTTCTACAATGAGCAGTTCTTC	CATSDSPWTSGFYNEQFF	TRBV24-1	few	TRBD2	TRBJ2-1
TGTGCCAGCAGTGAAACAGGGACGGGGGGGGCCAACGTCCTGACTTTC	CASSETGTGGANVLTF	TRBV12-3/TRBV12-4	-	-	TRBJ2-6
TGTGCCAGCAGCCGGGCCCGCCAGGCGAGCAATCAGCCCCAGCATTTT	CASSRARQASNQPQHF	TRBV12-3/TRBV12-4	-	-	TRBJ1-5
TGCGCCAGCAGCCAAGATCCTCAGCTAGCGGGGTATGAGACCCAGTACTTC	CASSQDPQLAGYETQYF	TRBV4-3	few	TRBD2	TRBJ2-5
TGTGCCAGCAGCTTAGGGACAGGGCACGCAAAAGAGACCCAGTACTTC	CASSLGTGHAKETQYF	TRBV7-8	many	TRBD1	TRBJ2-5
TGTGCCAGCAGCTCTCTCAACAAAACAGGCAGGGGCGGCGAAAAACTGTTTTTT	CASSSLNKTGRGGEKLFF	TRBV9	few	-	TRBJ1-4
TGTGCCAGCAGCGCCCGCGGGCTAGCGGGAGAGTTTTTGTACGAGCAGTACTTC	CASSARGLAGEFLYEQYF	TRBV7-6	many	TRBD2	TRBJ2-7
TGCAGTGCTAGGACAGGGGAAAACAATGAGCAGTTCTTC	CSARTGENNEQFF	TRBV20-1	few	TRBD1	TRBJ2-1
TGTGCCAGCAGGGGGGGGACCTACGAGCAGTACTTC	CASRGGTYEQYF	TRBV6-5	few	TRBD2	TRBJ2-7
TGTGCCAGCTCACCAGACAGCTATAACACTGAAGCTTTCTTT	CASSPDSYNTEAFF	TRBV18	-	-	TRBJ1-1
TGTGCCAGCAGCCCCCCAGCAGAGCCCGCAGGCTACACCTTC	CASSPPAEPAGYTF	TRBV4-2	few	-	TRBJ1-2
TGCAGCGTTGAATCCCCAGGGACCCTAGTTAACTATGGCTACACCTTC	CSVESPGTLVNYGYTF	TRBV29-1	-	-	TRBJ1-2
TGTGCCACCAGTGATTTACCTAGCGGGCCCTACAATGAGCAGTTCTTC	CATSDLPSGPYNEQFF	TRBV24-1	once	TRBD2	TRBJ2-1
TGCGCCAGCAGCTTGGCAGTGGGCTCCTACGAGCAGTACTTC	CASSLAVGSYEQYF	TRBV5-1	-	-	TRBJ2-7
TGTGCCAGCAGTGATGGGCCCACCGGGGAGCTGTTTTTT	CASSDGPTGELFF	TRBV6-4	many	-	TRBJ2-2